What follows is one T cell receptor (beta chain) and its context. Isolating PBMCs gave at least 7 million of these cells per sample. A second PCR, run for about 7 to 11 cycles, used a sample-barcoded 5' primer plus a J-beta primer mix. TCRdb recomputed calls from the 5' RACE reads with MiXCR, one row per CDR3 protein. In the table there are more than 1.4 million distinct CDR3 sequences, roughly 45% of which are singletons. The CDR3 extends over 15 amino acids. V lost 4 bases and J lost 4, with 16 bases in between. Germline assignment: CDR1 MDHEN and CDR2 SYDVKM. The data derive from a study of blood T cells in healthy people across ages.

The sample taken for sequencing was blood. V usage is TRBV28 and J usage is TRBJ2-5, with D maybe TRBD2 (5 bases). The sequence was obtained from a woman between 18 and 29 years old in good health. The CDR3 DNA reads TGTGCCAGCAGTTGGAGGCCGACCCGGCCAGAGACCCAGTACTTC. Amino acids: CASSWRPTRPETQYF.